This passage covers 5 T cell receptor beta chains from one sample sequenced in a study of CD8 T cells in Susac syndrome. The RNA, about 0.5 to 1 ug, was put through reverse transcription using random hexamers. TCRdb reprocessed the immunoSEQ multiplex PCR reads with MiXCR, giving one entry per CDR3 protein. The sample has 180,000 or so distinct CDR3 sequences; 90% to 95% are singletons. Sequenced: CD4+ T cells from PBMCs. Receptors originate from a human donor with multiple sclerosis.

This chain joins TRBV29-1 and TRBJ2-3; D gene ambiguous. The germline V gene encodes CDR1 SQVTM and CDR2 ANQGSEA. Trimming pared 6 bases from V and 2 bases from J, leaving 15 bases between. The CDR3 spans 14 residues. CDR3 protein: CSVHRTDFTDTQYF. In nucleotides, the CDR3 is TGCAGCGTCCATAGGACGGATTTCACAGATACGCAGTATTTT.

The gene calls are TRBV4-1 and TRBJ2-7; D may be TRBD1 (7 bases). The CDR3 is 14 amino acids. The ends were cut back, 5 bases at V and 6 bases at J, with 17 bases in the middle. Germline assignment: CDR1 MGHRA and CDR2 YSYEKL. The CDR3 here is CASSKGGQGVEQYF. The CDR3 DNA reads TGCGCCAGCAGCAAAGGGGGGCAGGGGGTCGAGCAGTACTTC.

This sequence joins TRBV25-1 and TRBJ1-1; TRBD1 matches 8 bases. Germline assignment: CDR1 MGHDK and CDR2 SYGVNS. The V gene end was trimmed by 6 bases and the J gene end by 0 bases; junction bases not matched to a gene: 3. This CDR3 is built from 14 residues. Here the CDR3 reads CASRGTGLNTEAFF. CDR3 DNA sequence: TGTGCCAGCAGGGGGACAGGACTGAACACTGAAGCTTTCTTT.

V gene TRBV6-2 or TRBV6-3 combines with J gene TRBJ1-5; no clear D gene. The germline gives CDR1 MNHEY, CDR2 SVGEGT. This CDR3 is built from 12 residues. Trimming removed 0 bases at V and 5 bases at J, with 2 bases between. The CDR3 coding sequence is TGTGCCAGCAGTTACTCGCATCAGCCCCAGCATTTT. Amino acids: CASSYSHQPQHF.

V gene TRBV20-1 combines with J gene TRBJ1-2; D unclear. This CDR3 contains 12 residues. V gave up 2 bases and J gave up 5 bases, with 9 bases separating them. Germline lookup yields CDR1 DFQATT and CDR2 SNEGSKA (reference sequence). CDR3 coding DNA: TGCAGTGCTAGAAGGGAACTGTATGGCTACACCTTC. Its protein product is CSARRELYGYTF.